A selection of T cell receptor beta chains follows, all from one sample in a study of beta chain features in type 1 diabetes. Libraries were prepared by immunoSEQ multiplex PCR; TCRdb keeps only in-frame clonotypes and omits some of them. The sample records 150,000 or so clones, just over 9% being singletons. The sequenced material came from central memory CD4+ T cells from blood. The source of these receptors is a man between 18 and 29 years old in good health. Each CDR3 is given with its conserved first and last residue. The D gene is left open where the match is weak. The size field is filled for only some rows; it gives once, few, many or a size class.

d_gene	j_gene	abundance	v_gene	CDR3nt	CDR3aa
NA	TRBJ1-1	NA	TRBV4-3	TGCGCCAGCAGCCAAGGGGGCAGGGGCAACACTGAAGCTTTCTTT	CASSQGGRGNTEAFF
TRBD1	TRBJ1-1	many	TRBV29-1	TGCAGCGTTGTACCGGGACAGGGACTCGCGAACACTGAAGCTTTCTTT	CSVVPGQGLANTEAFF
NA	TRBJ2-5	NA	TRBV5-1	TGCGCCAGCAGCTTGGGGCAGGTTCCGATAGAGACCCAGTACTTC	CASSLGQVPIETQYF
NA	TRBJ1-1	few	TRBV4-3	TGCGCCAGCAGCCAGCTCCAGGGAGGCGGCACTGAAGCTTTCTTT	CASSQLQGGGTEAFF
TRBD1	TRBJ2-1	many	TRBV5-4	TGTGCCAGCAGCCCGGGACAGCTCCCGAACAGTGAGCAGTTCTTC	CASSPGQLPNSEQFF
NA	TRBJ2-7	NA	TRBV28	TGTGCCAGCAGTTTAGAACAGGACCGCGAGCAGTACTTC	CASSLEQDREQYF
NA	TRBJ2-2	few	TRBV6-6	TGTGCCAGCAGTTACTCGGCAGGGGTGGTCACCGGGGAGCTGTTTTTT	CASSYSAGVVTGELFF
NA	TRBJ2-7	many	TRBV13	TGTGCCAGCGCTCTCGACAAACTCGGGGACGAGCAGTACTTC	CASALDKLGDEQYF
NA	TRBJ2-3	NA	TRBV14	TGTGCCAGCAGCCCAGCTACCCGGGTGCGCACAGATACGCAGTATTTT	CASSPATRVRTDTQYF
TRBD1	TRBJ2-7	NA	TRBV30	TGTGCCTGGAGTACCCGATCGGACAGGGGTTACGAGCAGTACTTC	CAWSTRSDRGYEQYF
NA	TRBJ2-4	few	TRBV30	TGTGCCTGGAGTGTACCCTCGCAGGCCCCACAGTACTTC	CAWSVPSQAPQYF
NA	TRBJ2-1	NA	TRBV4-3	TGCGCCAGCAGCCGAAAGACAGGACCCAATGAGCAGTTCTTC	CASSRKTGPNEQFF
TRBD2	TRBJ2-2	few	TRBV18	TGTGCCAGCTCACCGGCTAGCGGGAGCACCGGGGAGCTGTTTTTT	CASSPASGSTGELFF
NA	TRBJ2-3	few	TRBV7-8	TGTGCCAGCAGCCCCCGGGTCACAGATACGCAGTATTTT	CASSPRVTDTQYF
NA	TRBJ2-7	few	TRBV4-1	TGCGCCAGCAGCCGCGAAAACTACGAGCAGTACTTC	CASSRENYEQYF
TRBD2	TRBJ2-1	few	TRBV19	TGTGCCAGTAGGGAATCGGGACTAGCGGGGGGACATTTCTACAATGAGCAGTTCTTC	CASRESGLAGGHFYNEQFF
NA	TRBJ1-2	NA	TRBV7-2	TGTGCCAGCAGCTTAAGTGGGGCCGGACACTATGGCTACACCTTC	CASSLSGAGHYGYTF
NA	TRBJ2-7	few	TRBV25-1	TGTGCCAGCAGTGAATTATTCTACGAGCAGTACTTC	CASSELFYEQYF
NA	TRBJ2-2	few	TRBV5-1	TGCGCCAGCAGCTGGACGGGGACTAACACCGGGGAGCTGTTTTTT	CASSWTGTNTGELFF
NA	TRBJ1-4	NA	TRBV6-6	TGTGCCAGCAGTTCCTTCGGGACTGAGAATGAAAAACTGTTTTTT	CASSSFGTENEKLFF
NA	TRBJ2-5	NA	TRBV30	TGTGCCTGGAGTGCCTCGTCGGAGACCCAGTACTTC	CAWSASSETQYF
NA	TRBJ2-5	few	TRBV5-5	TGTGCCAGCAGCTTTGGTGACAAGACGACCCAGTACTTC	CASSFGDKTTQYF
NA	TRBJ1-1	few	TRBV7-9	TGTGCCAGCAGCTTAACAGCGAACACTGAAGCTTTCTTT	CASSLTANTEAFF
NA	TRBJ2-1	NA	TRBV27	TGTGCCAGCAGTCTCACTCGGACAGATGAGGTCTTC	CASSLTRTDEVF
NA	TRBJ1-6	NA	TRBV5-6	TGTGCCAGCAGCTTGTGGCTCCGGACGGGAAATTCACCCCTCCACTTT	CASSLWLRTGNSPLHF
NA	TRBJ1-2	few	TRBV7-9	TGTGCCAGCAGCTCAGGGGCTGCCTTTAACTATGGCTACACCTTC	CASSSGAAFNYGYTF
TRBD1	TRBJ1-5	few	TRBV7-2	TGTGCCAGCAGCTTAGGTCGACAGGGGGGACAGCCCCAGCATTTT	CASSLGRQGGQPQHF
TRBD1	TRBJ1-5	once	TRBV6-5	TGTGCCAGCAGGACAGGGGATAGCAATCAGCCCCAGCATTTT	CASRTGDSNQPQHF
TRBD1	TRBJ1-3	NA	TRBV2	TGTGCCAGCAGGGGGACAGGGGGAAACACCATATATTTT	CASRGTGGNTIYF
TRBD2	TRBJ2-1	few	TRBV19	TGTGCCAGTAGTATCTGGCTAGCGGGGGGATATGAGCAGTTCTTC	CASSIWLAGGYEQFF
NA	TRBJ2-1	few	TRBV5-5	TGTGCCAGCAGCAACCAACACGGGTCGGATGAGCAGTTCTTC	CASSNQHGSDEQFF
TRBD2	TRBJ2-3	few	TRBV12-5	TGTGCTAGTGGTTTGTCGGGGGGGCAGTCAGATACGCAGTATTTT	CASGLSGGQSDTQYF
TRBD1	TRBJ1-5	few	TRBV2	TGTGCCAGCAGTGAAACCGCCGTAGGACAGGGGGCTCATCAGCCCCAGCATTTT	CASSETAVGQGAHQPQHF
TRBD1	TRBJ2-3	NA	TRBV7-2	TGTGCCAGCAGCTTCACAGGGGTAACCCTCGGGGATACGCAGTATTTT	CASSFTGVTLGDTQYF
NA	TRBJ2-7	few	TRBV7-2	TGTGCCAGCGGGTTCGCGGGGCCCTACGAGCAGTACTTC	CASGFAGPYEQYF
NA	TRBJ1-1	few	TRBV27	TGTGCCAGCAGTCCCCGGAACAGGGACACTGAAGCTTTCTTT	CASSPRNRDTEAFF
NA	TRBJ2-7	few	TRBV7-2	TGTGCCAGCAGCTTAGGGGTCTCAGGTTACGAGCAGTACTTC	CASSLGVSGYEQYF
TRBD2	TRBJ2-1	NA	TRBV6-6	TGTGCCAGCAGTCGGACTAGCGGGGAAGGGGGTGAGCAGTTCTTC	CASSRTSGEGGEQFF
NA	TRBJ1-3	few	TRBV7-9	TGTGCCAGCAGCTTATTCCGCTCTGGAAACACCATATATTTT	CASSLFRSGNTIYF
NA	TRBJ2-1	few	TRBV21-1	TGTGCCAGCACCCCCAGGGGCCGAGGGTACAATGAGCAGTTCTTC	CASTPRGRGYNEQFF
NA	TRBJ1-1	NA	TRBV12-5	TGTGCTAGTGGTTCTTCACGGGGGGGGTACACTGAAGCTTTCTTT	CASGSSRGGYTEAFF
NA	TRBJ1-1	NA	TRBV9	TGTGCCAGCAGCGTAGGCAGTAACACTGAAGCTTTCTTT	CASSVGSNTEAFF
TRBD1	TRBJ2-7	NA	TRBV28	TGTGCCAGCAGTTTAATGGGACAGCTATACGAGCAGTACTTC	CASSLMGQLYEQYF
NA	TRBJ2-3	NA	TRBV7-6	TGTGCCAGCAGCTCTGGGGCTTACAGCTCTAGCACAGATACGCAGTATTTT	CASSSGAYSSSTDTQYF
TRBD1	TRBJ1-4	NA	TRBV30	TGTGCCTGGAGTAGGGACAGGGGGGAAAAACTGTTTTTT	CAWSRDRGEKLFF
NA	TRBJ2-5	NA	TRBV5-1	TGCGCCAGCAGCTTGGCTAGCAGGGAGACCCAGTACTTC	CASSLASRETQYF
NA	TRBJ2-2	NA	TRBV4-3	TGCGCCAGCAGCCAAGTGTTCGGGGGGCGCAGCACCGGGGAGCTGTTTTTT	CASSQVFGGRSTGELFF
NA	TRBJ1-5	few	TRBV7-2	TGTGCCAGCAGCCGCGGGGGTAGCAATCAGCCCCAGCATTTT	CASSRGGSNQPQHF
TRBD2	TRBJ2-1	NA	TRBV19	TGTGCCAGTAGTCTCGGGACTAGCGTTACCAATGAGCAGTTCTTC	CASSLGTSVTNEQFF
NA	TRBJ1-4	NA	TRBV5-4	TGTGCCAGCAGCTTAAATGGTGGGGCGGCTAATGAAAAACTGTTTTTT	CASSLNGGAANEKLFF
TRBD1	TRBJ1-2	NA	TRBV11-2	TGTGCCAGCAGCCCCGGACAGGGGTTTGGCTACACCTTC	CASSPGQGFGYTF
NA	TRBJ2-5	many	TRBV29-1	TGCAGCGTTGTAGGGGCCAAGGAGACCCAGTACTTC	CSVVGAKETQYF
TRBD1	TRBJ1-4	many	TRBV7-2	TGTGCCAGCAGCCGGGACAGGGGCGAAAAACTGTTTTTT	CASSRDRGEKLFF
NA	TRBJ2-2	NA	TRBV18	TGTGCCAGCTCACCCTCTGCGCTGAACACCGGGGAGCTGTTTTTT	CASSPSALNTGELFF
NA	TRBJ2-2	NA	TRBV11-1	TGTGCCAGCGCAGACGGAGAGAACACCGGGGAGCTGTTTTTT	CASADGENTGELFF
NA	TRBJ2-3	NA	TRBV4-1	TGCGCCAGCAGCCAATTTGCGGCAGATACGCAGTATTTT	CASSQFAADTQYF